The 21 T cell receptor beta chains given below trace back to one sample, sequenced in a study of T cell repertoires in cytomegalovirus infection (dated by TCRdb to between 2018 and 2021). Their antigens remain unidentified. The treatment or condition label for this specimen denotes: in vitro stimulation with specific CMV peptide epitopes to enrich CMV-specific T cells. For sequencing, an Illumina HiSeq 1500 was employed. TCRdb cleaned the public reads at Q25 with fastp, built clones with MiXCR and kept in-frame beta chains. Records with the same CDR3 protein are collapsed into one entry carrying the most frequent genes and DNA. Within this sample are about 360,000 distinct CDR3 sequences, with nearly 35% of them counted one time only. The ten largest clones capture less than 15% of the sample. Specimen: cultured PBMCs, collected from culture after CMV antigen stimulation. These TCRs come from a human donor in good health (CMV status not recorded). Some clones in this sample may be carry-over from other donors' samples.

This clonotype came up a few times. This chain links TRBV7-2 with TRBJ2-1; D is uncertain. Germline loops: CDR1 SGHTA, CDR2 FQGNSA. Between the trimmed V and J ends, which lost 6 bases and 5 bases, there was a span of 17 bases. This CDR3 spans 15 amino acids. The CDR3 region is CASRSIGPLNNEQFF. In DNA form, the CDR3 reads TGTGCCAGCAGATCGATTGGCCCCTTAAACAATGAGCAGTTCTTC.

The chain links TRBV28 to TRBJ1-2; no definite D call. V lost 0 bases to trimming and J lost 4 bases, with 9 bases between them. This CDR3 comprises 14 residues. Germline CDR1 is MDHEN and CDR2 is SYDVKM. CDR3 DNA sequence: TGTGCCAGCAGTTTATGGGCAGCGACCTATGGCTACACCTTC. It specifies CASSLWAATYGYTF.

V usage is TRBV6-2 or TRBV6-3 and J usage is TRBJ2-7, with 7 bases identical to TRBD1. V was clipped by 5 bases and J by 0 bases; unmatched bases: 10. Germline values: CDR1 MNHEY, CDR2 SVGEGT. The CDR3 has 16 residues. The CDR3 DNA is TGTGCCAGCAGTAACCGTGACAGGGTGCGCTCCTACGAGCAGTACTTC. This sequence encodes CASSNRDRVRSYEQYF.

About this clonotype: At one of its ends the junction is not consistent with the germline gene, which may arise from a read error. In DNA, the CDR3 is TGTGCCAGCAGCCTACTCGGGAGATTCTCCTACAATGAGCAGTCCTTC. This encodes CASSLLGRFSYNEQSF. The rearrangement joins TRBV7-2 to TRBJ2-1, with a possible D match to TRBD2 (6 bases). Germline V CDR1 and CDR2: SGHTA, FQGNSA. The CDR3 loop spans 16 amino acids.

This clonotype was counted once. This sequence joins TRBV20-1 and TRBJ1-6; possible D gene TRBD1, 5 bases. The V gene lost 6 bases and the J gene lost 2 bases, with 17 bases spanning the gap. The length of the CDR3 is 16 residues. Germline assignment: CDR1 DFQATT and CDR2 SNEGSKA (reference sequence). The CDR3 protein is CSANRDFGAYNSPLHF. The CDR3 coding sequence is TGCAGTGCCAATAGGGACTTTGGGGCCTATAATTCACCCCTCCACTTT.

The chain has TRBV5-1 and TRBJ2-6, with 7 nucleotides matching TRBD1. Per the germline V gene, CDR1 is SGHRS and CDR2 is YFSETQ. The CDR3 length is 16 residues. J was trimmed by 1 base and V by 1 base; bases with no gene match: 2. CDR3 sequence: CASSLTGASGANVLTF. DNA for the CDR3: TGCGCCAGCAGCTTGACAGGGGCTTCTGGGGCCAACGTCCTGACTTTC.

In its sample, this clonotype was seen a few times. The gene calls are TRBV6-2 or TRBV6-3 and TRBJ1-1, with D unclear. Germline assignment: CDR1 MNHEY and CDR2 SVGEGT. The V gene lost 6 bases and the J gene lost 0 bases, with 14 bases spanning the gap. The CDR3 consists of 15 residues. The CDR3 DNA is TGTGCCAGCAGACGGGTGCCGGGCTTGAACACTGAAGCTTTCTTT. It specifies CASRRVPGLNTEAFF.

The chain carries TRBV7-2 and TRBJ2-1; the match to TRBD2 covers 10 bases. The CDR3 consists of 15 residues. After removal of 4 bases from V and 4 bases from J, the junction contained 4 bases not matched to a gene. The germline CDR1 and CDR2 sequences are SGHTA and FQGNSA. CDR3 loop: CASSSSGSPYNEQFF. The CDR3, as DNA: TGTGCCAGCAGCTCTAGCGGGAGTCCGTACAATGAGCAGTTCTTC.

This clonotype occurred a few times. V gene TRBV7-9 combines with J gene TRBJ2-3, with D possibly TRBD1 on 6 matching bases. Germline V gene lookup returns CDR1 SEHNR and CDR2 FQNEAQ (reference sequence). Trimming left V 8 bases short and J 3 bases short, with 18 bases between. There are 15 residues in the CDR3. CDR3: CASFNRETGTDTQYF. For the CDR3, the DNA is TGTGCCAGCTTCAACAGGGAGACCGGTACAGATACGCAGTATTTT.

This clonotype turned up a few times. The chain joins TRBV4-1 to TRBJ2-2, with unresolved D. The V and J ends lost 0 bases and 6 bases respectively, with 8 bases between them. Germline V lookup: CDR1 MGHRA, CDR2 YSYEKL. There are 14 residues in the CDR3. Written as DNA, the CDR3 is TGCGCCAGCAGCCAAGATCGGGTAGCCGGGGAGCTGTTTTTT. Translating it yields CASSQDRVAGELFF.

This clonotype has at least ten counts. The J gene is TRBJ2-7, the V gene TRBV10-3; weak D call: TRBD1 (5 bases). V lost 5 bases, J lost 4 bases, and 15 bases lay in between. Germline V CDR1 and CDR2: ENHRY, SYGVKD. The CDR3 loop spans 14 amino acids. The CDR3 DNA sequence: TGTGCCATCAGTAACGGACAAACCAGGTACGAGCAGTACTTC. Its protein is CAISNGQTRYEQYF.

This chain uses TRBV6-5 with TRBJ1-5, with 8 bases lining up with TRBD1. CDR3 length equals 15 residues. J lost 6 bases, V lost 6 bases, and 10 bases had no gene match. Germline assignment: CDR1 MNHEY and CDR2 SVGAGI. CDR3 coding DNA: TGTGCCAGCAGCCGAGGGACAGGCCCCGGTCAGCCCCAGCATTTT. This translates into CASSRGTGPGQPQHF.

V is TRBV4-1 and J is TRBJ2-7, with TRBD1 matching over 7 bases. Trimming cost V 0 bases and J 0 bases; bases outside gene matches: 8. In germline, CDR1 is MGHRA, CDR2 YSYEKL. The CDR3 has 17 residues. The CDR3 nucleotides read TGCGCCAGCAGCCAAGAAGGGCCCGGGACAGCCTCCTACGAGCAGTACTTC. It is translated as CASSQEGPGTASYEQYF.

This clonotype appeared a few times. V is TRBV10-3 and J is TRBJ2-1; D is undetermined. CDR1 and CDR2 from the germline V gene are ENHRY and SYGVKD. Trimming pared 2 bases from V and 1 base from J, leaving 15 bases between. The CDR3 is 17 residues long. As DNA, the CDR3 is TGTGCCATCAGTGAGGGGGAAGGGAAGAAGTCCTACAATGAGCAGTTCTTC. Translated: CAISEGEGKKSYNEQFF.

The chain uses TRBV7-9 and TRBJ1-3, with 9 positions matching TRBD1. The CDR3 contains 16 residues. In germline, CDR1 is SEHNR, CDR2 FQNEAQ (reference sequence). With 2 bases clipped from V and 9 bases from J, the junction kept 11 bases outside the gene matches. CDR3 DNA sequence: TGTGCCAGCAGCTTAATGGGGACAGGGAAAAGGGGCACCATATATTTT. Encoded protein: CASSLMGTGKRGTIYF.

This clonotype was seen repeatedly, ten times or more. In DNA form, the CDR3 reads TGTGCCAGCAGCAAGGGACAAGACTCTGGAAACACCATATATTTT. Its translation: CASSKGQDSGNTIYF. The chain carries TRBV5-5 and TRBJ1-3; tentatively, D is TRBD1 (6 bases). The V end was cut by 4 bases, the J end by 0 bases, with 11 bases between. The germline CDR1 and CDR2 sequences are SGHKS and YYEKEE (reference sequence). The CDR3 extends over 15 amino acids.

V gene TRBV5-1 combines with J gene TRBJ2-4; TRBD2 aligns across 9 bases. The CDR3 extends over 17 amino acids. V dropped 4 bases and J dropped 1; count of bases not matched to a gene: 9. From germline, CDR1 is SGHRS and CDR2 YFSETQ. CDR3 DNA: TGCGCCAGCAGCGACCCAATAGCGGGAGTGGCCAAAAACATTCAGTACTTC. Translating it yields CASSDPIAGVAKNIQYF.

This clonotype was seen many times. The V and J genes are TRBV7-2 and TRBJ1-1; TRBD1 might be the D (6 bases). This CDR3 has 13 amino acids. Per the germline V gene, CDR1 is SGHTA and CDR2 is FQGNSA. Trimming stripped 4 bases from V and 7 bases from J, with 13 bases between. The CDR3 region has the DNA TGTGCCAGCAGCTGGGCAGGGGATAGTGAAGCTTTCTTT. Its protein product is CASSWAGDSEAFF.

The chain joins TRBV7-2 to TRBJ2-7; 8 nucleotides align to TRBD2. The junction had 15 bases not matched to a gene; V was cut back by 2 bases and J by 3 bases. The CDR3 has 18 amino acids. Germline values: CDR1 SGHTA, CDR2 FQGNSA. The CDR3 DNA follows: TGTGCCAGCAGCTTAAGTTCGGCCAGCGGGAGCATGAACTACGAGCAGTACTTC. Encoded protein: CASSLSSASGSMNYEQYF.

This rearrangement joins TRBV6-1 to TRBJ2-1; D uncertain. Germline CDR1 reads MNHNS; CDR2 reads SASEGT. V was cut by 1 base and J by 8 bases, with 9 bases left in between. The CDR3 covers 13 residues. The CDR3 nucleotides read TGTGCCAGCAGTGAAGGTCCCTATGATGAGCAGTTCTTC. It codes for CASSEGPYDEQFF.

The chain links TRBV23-1 to TRBJ2-3; TRBD2 aligns across 16 bases. TRBV23-1 is an ORF; its function is uncertain. CDR3 length: 22 residues. V lost 0 bases, J lost 2 bases, and 14 bases stayed unmatched. The CDR3 sequence is CASSQSAPGLAGGPAYTDTQYF. The CDR3 DNA is TGCGCCAGCAGTCAATCTGCTCCGGGACTAGCGGGAGGGCCCGCCTACACAGATACGCAGTATTTT.